The entry below gives a single T cell receptor (beta chain) sequence along with its context. The germline CDR1 and CDR2 sequences are DFQATT and SNEGSKA (reference sequence). The CDR3 is 14 residues long. V shed 3 bases, J shed 6 bases, and the junction held 7 bases outside the gene matches. This record belongs to a study of blood T cell repertoires in COVID-19. Whole-study context: The study drew acute and convalescent COVID-19 samples from the United States, Italy and Spain. From T cells, B-cell-depleted T cells, or PBMCs came the material, which was cDNA or gDNA.

Profiling relied on immunoSEQ multiplex PCR, and the TCRdb table lists in-frame clones only, not all of them. The sample records about 240,000 clones, approximately 80% being singletons. The chain combines TRBV20-1 with TRBJ2-3, with 9 positions matching TRBD2. This TCR was sampled from a woman between 18 and 29 years old with acute or convalescent COVID-19. Sequenced material: peripheral blood. The DNA for the CDR3 is TGCAGTGCTAGTTGGCGGGAGGGAATTGATACGCAGTATTTT. This gives the protein CSASWREGIDTQYF.